The source of this T cell receptor beta chain is a study of T-cell memory formation after mild COVID-19. Study in general: TCR clusters largely stayed donor specific. Findings and caveats of the study: Most CD4+ clones that shrank were in CM and EM, while CD8+ ones turned up in EMRA. Among clones peaking at day 37 in the second wave, SARS-CoV-2 specificity remained unconfirmed.

Trimming pared 5 bases from V and 2 bases from J, leaving 15 bases between. The CDR3 is made up of 15 amino acids. This clonotype has just a few counts. What it binds is not known. 5'RACE primed at constant segments yielded TCR alpha and TCR beta cDNA libraries bearing sample barcodes and UMIs. Each CDR3 protein gets one entry after TCRdb re-called the 5' RACE reads with MiXCR. The repertoire holds about 350,000 distinct CDR3 sequences, roughly 13% seen once, with approximately 21% in the top ten. The TCR sequence derives from a man between 18 and 29 years old who had mild COVID-19 (a few samples of this study predate the infection). Cell type and time point are not known. Sequencing was performed on PBMCs or a T cell subset sorted from them (not recorded which). The chain has TRBV12-3 or TRBV12-4 and TRBJ1-1; tentative D call: TRBD1 (6 bases). CDR3 loop: CASSTTGFPNTEAFF. The CDR3 DNA is TGTGCCAGCAGTACAACAGGGTTTCCCAACACTGAAGCTTTCTTT.